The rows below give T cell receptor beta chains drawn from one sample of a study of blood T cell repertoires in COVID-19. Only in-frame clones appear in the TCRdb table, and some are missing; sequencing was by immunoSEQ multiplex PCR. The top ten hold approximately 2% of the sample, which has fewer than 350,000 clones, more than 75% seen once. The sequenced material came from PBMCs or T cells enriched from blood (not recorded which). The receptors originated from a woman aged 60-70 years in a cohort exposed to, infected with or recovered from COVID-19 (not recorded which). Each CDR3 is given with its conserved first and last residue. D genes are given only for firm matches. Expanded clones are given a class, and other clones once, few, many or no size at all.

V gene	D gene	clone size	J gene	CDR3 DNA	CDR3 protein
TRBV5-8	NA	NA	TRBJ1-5	TGTGCCAGCAGCCCTCAACGGGGGGGGGCGTTGAGCAATCAGCCCCAGCATTTT	CASSPQRGGALSNQPQHF
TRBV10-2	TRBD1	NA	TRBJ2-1	TGCGCCAGCAGAGCGACAGGGGGCGTTTCCTACAATGAGCAGTTCTTC	CASRATGGVSYNEQFF
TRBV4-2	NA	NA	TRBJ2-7	TGTGCCAGCAGCCGGAGACTAGAGTCCTACGAGCAGTACTTC	CASSRRLESYEQYF
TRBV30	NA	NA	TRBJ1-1	TGTGCCTGGAGTAGGACAGCGAACACTGAAGCTTTCTTT	CAWSRTANTEAFF
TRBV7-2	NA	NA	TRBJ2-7	TGTGCCAGCAGCCGAGGGGGTGGCTTCGAGCAGTACTTC	CASSRGGGFEQYF
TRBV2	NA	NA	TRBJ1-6	TGTGCCAGCAGTGGGGGGGGTTTCTATAATTCACCCCTCCACTTT	CASSGGGFYNSPLHF
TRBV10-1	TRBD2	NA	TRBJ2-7	TGCGCCAGCAGTGAGGGGCTAGCGGGGTACTACGAGCAGTACTTC	CASSEGLAGYYEQYF
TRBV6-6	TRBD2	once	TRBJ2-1	TGTGCCAGCAGGAGGACTAGCGAGAGCTCCTACAATGAGCAGTTCTTC	CASRRTSESSYNEQFF
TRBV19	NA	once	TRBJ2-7	TGTGCCAGTAGTATAGGCAGGGGCTACGAGCAGTACTTC	CASSIGRGYEQYF
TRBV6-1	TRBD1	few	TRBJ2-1	TGTGCCAGCAGTGAAGGTGTCGACAGGGGCAATGAGCAGTTCTTC	CASSEGVDRGNEQFF
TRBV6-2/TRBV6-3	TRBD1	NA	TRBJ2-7	TGTGCCAGCAGTCGGGGACAGGGAGGGATCTACGAGCAGTACTTC	CASSRGQGGIYEQYF
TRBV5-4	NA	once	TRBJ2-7	TGTGCCAGCAGCTTGAAACAGGGCTCCACCTACGAGCAGTACTTC	CASSLKQGSTYEQYF
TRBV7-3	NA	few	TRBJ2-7	TGTGCCAGCAGCTTAGACCCTCCCAGCGGAGATTACTACGAGCAGTACTTC	CASSLDPPSGDYYEQYF
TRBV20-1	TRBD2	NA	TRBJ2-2	TGCAGTGCTAGTATTGCGGGAGCGGCTGGGGAGCTGTTTTTT	CSASIAGAAGELFF
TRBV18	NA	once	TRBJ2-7	TGTGCCAGCTCACAGACTAGGAACGAGCAGTACTTC	CASSQTRNEQYF
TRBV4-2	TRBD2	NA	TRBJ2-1	TGTGCCAGCAGCCAAGCGCTCTGGCGGGAGGGTAACAATGAGCAGTTCTTC	CASSQALWREGNNEQFF
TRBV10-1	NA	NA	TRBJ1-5	TGCGCCAGCAGTGCAGACTTCAATCAGCCCCAGCATTTT	CASSADFNQPQHF